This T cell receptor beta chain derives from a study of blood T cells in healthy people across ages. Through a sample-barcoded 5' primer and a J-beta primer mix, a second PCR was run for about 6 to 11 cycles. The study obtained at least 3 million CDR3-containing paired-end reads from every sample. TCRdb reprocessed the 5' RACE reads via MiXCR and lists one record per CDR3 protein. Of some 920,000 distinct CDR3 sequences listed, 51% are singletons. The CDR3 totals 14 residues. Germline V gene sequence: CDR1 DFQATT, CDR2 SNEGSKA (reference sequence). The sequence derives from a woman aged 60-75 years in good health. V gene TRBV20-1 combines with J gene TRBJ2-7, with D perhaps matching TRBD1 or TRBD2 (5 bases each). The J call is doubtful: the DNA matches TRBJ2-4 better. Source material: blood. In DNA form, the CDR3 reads TGCAGTGTTTCGGGGCGGCCCGTGGAAAACATTCAGTACTTC. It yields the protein CSVSGRPVENIQYF.